This T cell receptor beta chain derives from a study of PD-L1 blockade in urothelial cancer. Study overall: Men with urothelial cancer arising in the bladder made up twenty-five of 29 patients.

Noted time point: peripheral blood 6 weeks after treatment start. Data came from immunoSEQ multiplex PCR; TCRdb stores just in-frame clones and leaves some out. The sample comprises 25,000 to 35,000 clones, 84% of which are singletons, and approximately 3% rests with the top ten. V lost 4 bases to trimming and J lost 11 bases, with 21 bases between them. This CDR3 has 15 residues. Germline CDR1 is SGDLS and CDR2 is YYNGEE. The chain joins TRBV9 to TRBJ1-4; weak D call: TRBD1 (5 bases). The sequences come from PBMCs, collected around atezolizumab (anti-PD-L1) treatment. The receptor was derived from a man between 65 and 85 years old with urothelial cancer. Here the CDR3 DNA reads TGTGCCAGCAGCATCGGAAAGGGGCCGCCATCTAAACTGTTTTTT. It is translated as CASSIGKGPPSKLFF. Full variable domain (outside the CDR3, taken from reference TRBV9 and TRBJ1-4): DSGVTQTPKHLITATGQRVTLRCSPRSGDLSVYWYQQSLDQGLQFLIQYYNGEERAKGNILERFSAQQFPDLHSELNLSSLELGDSALYFCASSIGKGPPSKLFFGSGTQLSVL.